These 16 T cell receptor beta chains came from one sample sequenced in a study of cytomegalovirus exposure and HLA in healthy donors. PCR used 60 Vbeta primers and 13 Jbeta primers. Only in-frame clones appear in the TCRdb table, and some are missing; sequencing was by immunoSEQ multiplex PCR. This sample yields roughly 130,000 clones, of which roughly four fifths are seen a single time; approximately 11% belongs to the top ten. The sequenced material came from PBMCs. The source of these receptors is a male donor in good health and CMV-seropositive.

The genes are TRBV4-3 and TRBJ2-7, with TRBD2 matching 7 bases. V lost 0 bases to trimming and J lost 3 bases; unmatched junction nucleotides: 2. The CDR3 length is 14 residues. CDR1 and CDR2 from the germline V gene are LGHNA and YSLEER. CDR3 protein: CASSQEWGGYEQYF. For the CDR3, the DNA is TGCGCCAGCAGCCAAGAATGGGGGGGCTACGAGCAGTACTTC.

This clone is a singleton in its sample. The chain has TRBV7-9 and TRBJ2-5; maybe TRBD1 (5 bases). The germline CDR1 and CDR2 sequences are SEHNR and FQNEAQ (reference sequence). This CDR3 is built from 15 residues. Trimming stripped 1 base from V and 5 bases from J, with 14 bases between. CDR3 bases: TGTGCCAGCAGCTTAGGAATTGGGGCAGGGGAGACCCAGTACTTC. Translated: CASSLGIGAGETQYF.

This chain uses TRBV19 with TRBJ2-5; 8 bases fit TRBD2. The CDR3 sequence is 18 residues long. The junction had 16 bases not matched to a gene; V was cut back by 6 bases and J by 1 base. Germline lookup yields CDR1 LNHDA and CDR2 SQIVND (reference sequence). The CDR3 protein is CASRPTGREEDRQETQYF. The CDR3 DNA follows: TGTGCCAGTAGGCCAACGGGGCGGGAGGAGGACCGCCAAGAGACCCAGTACTTC. Using reference TRBV19 and TRBJ2-5 for the parts outside the CDR3, the full variable domain is DGGITQSPKYLFRKEGQNVTLSCEQNLNHDAMYWYRQDPGQGLRLIYYSQIVNDFQKGDIAEGYSVSREKKESFPLTVTSAQKNPTAFYLCASRPTGREEDRQETQYFGPGTRLLVL.

The J gene is TRBJ1-5, the V gene TRBV4-2; 7 positions agree with TRBD1. V was clipped by 2 bases and J by 1 base; unmatched bases: 5. The germline V gene encodes CDR1 LGHNA and CDR2 YNFKEQ. The CDR3 length is 16 residues. This CDR3 is CASSQQMDRSNQPQHF. DNA of the CDR3: TGTGCCAGCAGCCAACAGATGGACAGGAGCAATCAGCCCCAGCATTTT.

The J gene is TRBJ2-3, the V gene TRBV11-2, with 7 bases that match TRBD2. The length of the CDR3 is 17 residues. Germline V CDR1 and CDR2: SGHAT, FQNNGV. After removal of 1 base from V and 9 bases from J, the junction contained 16 bases not matched to a gene. In DNA form, the CDR3 reads TGTGCCAGCAGCTTAGTTTTGGGGAGGGCCCTCGGAGGGACGCAGTATTTT. It specifies CASSLVLGRALGGTQYF.

J is TRBJ2-7 and V is TRBV28; 7 nucleotides align to TRBD1. V lost 6 bases and J lost 2; bases outside the gene matches: 4. This CDR3 has 13 amino acids. In germline, CDR1 is MDHEN, CDR2 SYDVKM. The CDR3 DNA follows: TGTGCCAGCAGGAAGACAGGGCCCTACGAGCAGTACTTC. Its translation is CASRKTGPYEQYF.

For this clone: At one boundary the junction diverges from the germline segment, which might be a read error. This chain joins TRBV4-1 and TRBJ2-4, with 10 bases identical to TRBD1. From germline, CDR1 is MGHRA and CDR2 YSYEKL. The CDR3 covers 13 residues. The CDR3 spells CASSLGQGNSQYF. The CDR3 coding sequence is TGCGCCAGCAGCCTGGGACAGGGGAACAGTCAGTACTTC.

The chain carries TRBV5-1 and TRBJ1-2; 8 nucleotides match TRBD1. The V gene's germline CDR1 is SGHRS and CDR2 YFSETQ. The CDR3 spans 14 residues. V lost 2 bases, J lost 8 bases, and 8 bases stayed unmatched. As DNA, the CDR3 is TGCGCCAGCAGCTTTGAACAGGGGGTGCGAGGCTACACCTTC. It encodes CASSFEQGVRGYTF. Based on the CDR3 plus reference TRBV5-1 and TRBJ1-2, the full variable domain is KAGVTQTPRYLIKTRGQQVTLSCSPISGHRSVSWYQQTPGQGLQFLFEYFSETQRNKGNFPGRFSGRQFSNSRSEMNVSTLELGDSALYLCASSFEQGVRGYTFGSGTRLTVV.

The chain recombines TRBV28 with TRBJ2-5; no definite D call. The J call may not be correct, given that the DNA end is closer to TRBJ2-7. Germline CDR1 MDHEN, CDR2 SYDVKM. The CDR3 sequence is 12 residues long. Here the CDR3 DNA reads TGTGCCAGCAGTCCTCCCTACTACGAGCAGTACTTC. Residues: CASSPPYYEQYF.

This sequence joins TRBV13 and TRBJ2-1; no clear D gene. V was trimmed by 0 bases and J by 8 bases, leaving 5 bases between them. The CDR3 is 12 amino acids. The germline V gene encodes CDR1 PRHDT and CDR2 FYEKMQ (reference sequence). The DNA for the CDR3 is TGTGCCAGCAGCTTAGGCCTCTATGAGCAGTTCTTC. Translation gives CASSLGLYEQFF.

V gene TRBV7-9 combines with J gene TRBJ2-7, with 8 bases that match TRBD2. The germline gives CDR1 SEHNR, CDR2 FQNEAQ (reference sequence). The length of the CDR3 is 14 residues. After removal of 0 bases from V and 7 bases from J, the junction contained 5 bases not matched to a gene. This chain's CDR3 is CASSLASGSLEQYF. In DNA, the CDR3 is TGTGCCAGCAGCTTAGCCAGCGGGAGTTTGGAGCAGTACTTC.

The CDR3 region has the DNA TGTGCCTGGAGTGTACTTGGTAATCAGCCCCAGCATTTT. Translated: CAWSVLGNQPQHF. V and J are TRBV30 and TRBJ1-5; D not certain. The CDR3 is made up of 13 amino acids. Trimming removed 0 bases at V and 4 bases at J, with 7 bases between. Per germline, CDR1 GTSNPN and CDR2 SVGIG (reference sequence). Looking up the rest from reference TRBV30 and TRBJ1-5 gives the full variable domain: SQTIHQWPATLVQPVGSPLSLECTVEGTSNPNLYWYRQAAGRGLQLLFYSVGIGQISSEVPQNLSASRPQDRQFILSSKKLLLSDSGFYLCAWSVLGNQPQHFGDGTRLSIL.

This rearrangement joins TRBV9 to TRBJ2-5, with D perhaps matching TRBD1 (7 bases). Germline V gene lookup returns CDR1 SGDLS and CDR2 YYNGEE. The CDR3 totals 16 residues. Trimming left V 1 base short and J 2 bases short, with 15 bases between. Here the CDR3 reads CASSVSGGGRQETQYF. The CDR3 DNA is TGTGCCAGCAGCGTATCAGGGGGAGGAAGGCAAGAGACCCAGTACTTC.

The chain employs TRBV5-1 and TRBJ2-1; 13 bases are a match to TRBD2. After removal of 4 bases from V and 9 bases from J, the junction contained 7 bases not matched to a gene. The CDR3 has 15 amino acids. Germline V gives CDR1 SGHRS, CDR2 YFSETQ. As DNA, the CDR3 is TGCGCCAGCAGCGACAGGACTAGCGGGAGTGGTGAGCAGTTCTTC. It encodes CASSDRTSGSGEQFF. Full variable domain (rest looked up from reference TRBV5-1 and TRBJ2-1): KAGVTQTPRYLIKTRGQQVTLSCSPISGHRSVSWYQQTPGQGLQFLFEYFSETQRNKGNFPGRFSGRQFSNSRSEMNVSTLELGDSALYLCASSDRTSGSGEQFFGPGTRLTVL.

This clone was found once. V gene TRBV27 combines with J gene TRBJ2-3; D ambiguous. The CDR3 length is 16 residues. Germline loops: CDR1 MNHEY, CDR2 SMNVEV (reference sequence). Trimming removed 4 bases at V and 3 bases at J, with 17 bases between. For the CDR3, the DNA is TGTGCCAGCAGTTCCCGGGTACGCCTGACGACAGATACGCAGTATTTT. This encodes CASSSRVRLTTDTQYF.

This clone occurred once. The chain uses TRBV5-3 and TRBJ1-4; no firm D call. TRBV5-3 is placed among ORFs of uncertain function. Deletions cut 7 bases from V and 7 bases from J, with 5 bases between. The CDR3 has 10 amino acids. The CDR3 loop is CARAGEKLFF. The CDR3 nucleotides read TGTGCCAGAGCAGGTGAAAAACTGTTTTTT.